This record concerns one T cell receptor (beta chain) sequence. This specimen comes from a study of identical twins. Each CDR3 protein gets one entry after TCRdb re-called the 5' RACE reads with MiXCR. The sample carries around 490,000 distinct CDR3 sequences, around an eighth recorded once. With V trimmed by 4 bases and J by 1 base, 3 bases remained unmatched. In germline, CDR1 is SGHRS, CDR2 YFSETQ. The CDR3 totals 15 residues. These data also featured in a second study, about yellow fever vaccine responses in identical twins.

The clonotype originates from a woman under 30 in good health. This chain links TRBV5-1 with TRBJ2-2; 8 nucleotides line up with TRBD2. The specimen was CD4+ T cells sorted from blood. CDR3 DNA: TGCGCCAGCAGCGCCCGGGAGGGGAACACCGGGGAGCTGTTTTTT. This sequence encodes CASSAREGNTGELFF.